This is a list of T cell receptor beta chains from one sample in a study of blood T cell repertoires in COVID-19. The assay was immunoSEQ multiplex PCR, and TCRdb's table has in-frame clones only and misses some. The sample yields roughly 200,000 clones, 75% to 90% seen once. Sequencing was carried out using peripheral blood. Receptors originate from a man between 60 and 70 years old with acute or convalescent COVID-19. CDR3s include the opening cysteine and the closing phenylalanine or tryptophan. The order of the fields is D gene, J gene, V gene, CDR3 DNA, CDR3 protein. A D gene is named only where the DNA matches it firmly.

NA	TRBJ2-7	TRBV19	TGTGCCAGTAGTACAGGATTCTCCTACGAGCAGTACTTC	CASSTGFSYEQYF
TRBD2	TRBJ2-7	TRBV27	TGTGCCAGCAGTTATAAGCGGGACGCCTACGAGCAGTACTTC	CASSYKRDAYEQYF
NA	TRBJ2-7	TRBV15	TGTGCCACCAGCAGAGATCGTGGGGGCCCTACCGAGCAGTACTTC	CATSRDRGGPTEQYF
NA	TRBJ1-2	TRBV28	TGTGCCAGCAGATATAGGGGCCTTAACTATGGCTACACCTTC	CASRYRGLNYGYTF
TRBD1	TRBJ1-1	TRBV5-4	TGTGCCAGCAGCTTGGCGGGGACAGGGGGCGCCGTCACTGAAGCTTTCTTT	CASSLAGTGGAVTEAFF
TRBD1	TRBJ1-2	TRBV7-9	TGTGCCAGCAGCCCGCAGACAGGGAGCCTCCGCTACACCTTC	CASSPQTGSLRYTF
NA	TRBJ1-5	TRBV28	TGTGCCAGTGTAGAAGGGGTCCAGCCCCAGCATTTT	CASVEGVQPQHF
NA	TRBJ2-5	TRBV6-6	TGTGCCAGCAGTCGCCCGGGGACTGGGGAGACCCAGTACTTC	CASSRPGTGETQYF
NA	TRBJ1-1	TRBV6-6	TGTGCCAGCAGACTGACATGGCAGGTGAACACTGAAGCTTTCTTT	CASRLTWQVNTEAFF
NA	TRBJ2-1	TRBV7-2	TGTGCCAGCAGCTCGACGACAGTATACAATGAGCAGTTCTTC	CASSSTTVYNEQFF
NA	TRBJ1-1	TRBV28	TGTGCCAGCAGTTTGGCCCCGGCGGCAGGGGCCCTGAACACTGAAGCTTTCTTT	CASSLAPAAGALNTEAFF
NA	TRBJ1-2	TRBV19	TGTGCCAGTAGTACTGGGACTCCCGCGGACTATGGCTACACCTTC	CASSTGTPADYGYTF
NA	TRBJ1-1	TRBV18	TGTGCCAGCTCACCGGGGGGGGTCACTGAAGCTTTCTTT	CASSPGGVTEAFF
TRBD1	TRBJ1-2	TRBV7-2	TGTGCCAGCAGCTCCGCCCGGGACAGGGCCTATGGCTACACCTTC	CASSSARDRAYGYTF